This T cell receptor beta chain came from a study of shared clonotypes between healthy human individuals. Study overall: There were three CD4 naive, three CD4 memory, two CD8 naive and one CD8 memory plates per donor.

Original methodology: ImmunoSEQ only sent back junction sequences with no quality scores, so filtering was done differently. Produced via immunoSEQ multiplex PCR; TCRdb's table is partial and in-frame only. The DNA was the basis for D and trimming; V, J and clone size are from that table. The sample carries a few million clones, approximately 95% recorded once. Notes on this clone: Its cognate antigen is unknown.

With 6 bases removed from V and 6 bases from J, the gap between germline ends came to 14 bases. Germline CDR1 MNHEY, CDR2 SMNVEV (reference sequence). The CDR3 sequence is 13 residues long. Findings and limits, study-wide: The study found 4.5% to 5% of naive CD4 clonotypes shared across four donors. Estimated richness was generally greater in naive than memory subsets.

This clonotype was sampled from a man aged 18 to 29 in good health. Some clones in this sample may be carry-over from other donors' samples. The sample taken for sequencing was naive CD4+ T cells from PBMCs. Sample subset: CD45RA+ positively selected. V usage is TRBV27 and J usage is TRBJ1-1, with a tentative D call TRBD1 (5 bases). CDR3 bases: TGTGCCAGCAGCCAGGGAGTATGGGCTGAAGCTTTCTTT. It is translated as CASSQGVWAEAFF.